The 22 T cell receptor beta chains below come from one sample, sequenced in a study of T cells in Graves' hyperthyroidism and ophthalmopathy. TCR beta CDR3 region amplification was performed from RNA transcripts. Using the HTBI primer set, a first-round RT-PCR was run on the TCR CDR3. TCRdb independently ran MiXCR on the multiplex PCR reads; one entry per CDR3 protein. Of under 65,000 distinct CDR3 sequences listed, about 50% are singletons. The sequencing input was blood. These receptors originate from a woman aged 55-70 years with Graves' ophthalmopathy.

The chain links TRBV19 to TRBJ1-4; 7 positions match TRBD1. The germline V gene has CDR1 LNHDA and CDR2 SQIVND (reference sequence). V lost 7 bases to trimming and J lost 7 bases; unmatched junction nucleotides: 9. The CDR3 extends over 14 amino acids. The CDR3 sequence: CASTSGGGIEKLFF. The CDR3 DNA is TGTGCCAGTACCTCAGGGGGGGGAATTGAAAAACTGTTTTTT.

This clonotype was picked up many times. The chain employs TRBV9 and TRBJ2-1, with TRBD1 matching over 8 bases. This CDR3 is 16 amino acids long. With V trimmed by 0 bases and J by 4 bases, 6 bases remained unmatched. The germline gives CDR1 SGDLS, CDR2 YYNGEE. The CDR3, as DNA: TGTGCCAGCAGCGTAGCCGGACAGGGACAGTACAATGAGCAGTTCTTC. This encodes CASSVAGQGQYNEQFF.

Of note for this clonotype: One end of the junction varies from germline; a read error may be responsible. The chain employs TRBV5-1 and TRBJ2-2; D unclear. This CDR3 has 15 amino acids. Per the germline V gene, CDR1 is SGHRS and CDR2 is YFSETQ. CDR3 sequence (DNA): TGCGCCGGCAGCTTGGGTGTAGCATACACCGGGGAGCTGTTTTTT. Translating gives CAGSLGVAYTGELFF.

In DNA form, the CDR3 reads TGTGCCAGCAGCCACGACAGCCCTAATCCCCCCCTCCACTTT. This sequence encodes CASSHDSPNPPLHF. The chain couples TRBV9 to TRBJ1-6, with TRBD1 as a possible D gene (5 bases). V lost 4 bases, J lost 13 bases, and 18 bases lay in between. The germline gives CDR1 SGDLS, CDR2 YYNGEE. The CDR3 is made up of 14 amino acids.

This clonotype was seen many times. V and J are TRBV20-1 and TRBJ1-4, with D possibly being TRBD1 (5 bases). The CDR3 covers 14 residues. Germline V gene lookup returns CDR1 DFQATT and CDR2 SNEGSKA (reference sequence). Trimming removed 6 bases from V and 8 bases from J, with 19 bases in between. In DNA, the CDR3 is TGCAGTGCGCCGGGGGGAGTGGGAAACGAAAAACTGTTTTTT. It is translated as CSAPGGVGNEKLFF.

Comment on this clonotype: Mismatch with germline at one junction end may stem from a read error. The genes are TRBV5-1 and TRBJ2-1; 11 bases are shared with TRBD2. The CDR3 is 15 amino acids. The germline CDR1 and CDR2 sequences are SGHRS and YFSETQ. CDR3 sequence: CASSFSGRAADEQFF. The CDR3 region has the DNA TGCGCCAGTAGCTTTAGCGGGAGGGCCGCGGATGAGCAGTTCTTC.

The chain uses TRBV7-6 and TRBJ2-2; TRBD1 matches 7 bases. This CDR3 has 16 amino acids. Germline V CDR1 and CDR2: SGHVS, FNYEAQ. J gave up 6 bases and V 1 base, and 8 bases lay outside the gene matches. The CDR3 DNA is TGTGCCAGCAGCTTAGACAGGGGACAAGGCCCCGGGGAGCTGTTTTTT. It encodes CASSLDRGQGPGELFF.

V and J are TRBV2 and TRBJ2-1, with 9 bases matching TRBD2. CDR1 and CDR2 from the germline V gene are SNHLY and FYNNEI. V lost 4 bases and J lost 7; bases outside the gene matches: 5. The CDR3 length is 14 residues. CDR3 protein: CASSGLAGTNEQFF. CDR3 DNA: TGTGCCAGCAGTGGCCTAGCGGGAACGAATGAGCAGTTCTTC.

Remarks on this clonotype: Here the CDR3 omits its conserved ending phenylalanine or tryptophan, so a read error is the likely source. The chain is built from TRBV20-1 and TRBJ1-3; maybe TRBD1 (6 bases). Germline V gene data show CDR1 as DFQATT and CDR2 as SNEGSKA (reference sequence). This CDR3 contains 13 residues. CDR3 nucleotides: TGCGGTGCTAGGGGGGGACCTGGAAACACCATATATCTT. It is translated as CGARGGPGNTIYL.

This clonotype has at least ten counts. This chain joins TRBV11-2 and TRBJ1-2; TRBD1 aligns across 10 bases. Looked up from germline, CDR1 is SGHAT and CDR2 is FQNNGV. This CDR3 spans 14 amino acids. J lost 4 bases, V lost 5 bases, and 4 bases had no gene match. CDR3 nucleotides: TGTGCCAGCAGCCCGACAGGGGGCGCCTATGGCTACACCTTC. Translated, it gives CASSPTGGAYGYTF.

This clonotype has at least ten counts. The genes are TRBV6-5 and TRBJ1-3, with 8 bases that match TRBD1. The germline CDR1 and CDR2 sequences are MNHEY and SVGAGI. The CDR3 length is 17 residues. With V trimmed by 6 bases and J by 4 bases, 14 bases remained unmatched. The chain's CDR3 is CASSRNRGELRGNTIYF. The CDR3 DNA follows: TGTGCCAGCAGCCGCAACAGGGGGGAGCTCAGAGGAAACACCATATATTTT.

V and J are TRBV6-1 and TRBJ1-6; D might be TRBD1 (6 bases). CDR3 size: 14 residues. The germline CDR1 and CDR2 sequences are MNHNS and SASEGT. The V end was cut by 4 bases, the J end by 10 bases, with 14 bases between. The CDR3 loop reads CASSVEQGNSPLHF. Here the CDR3 DNA reads TGTGCCAGCAGTGTAGAACAGGGAAACTCACCCCTCCACTTT.

In the case of this clonotype: The conserved final phenylalanine or tryptophan is absent from the CDR3, which likely points to a read error. The gene calls are TRBV6-4 and TRBJ1-1; D remains ambiguous. There are 14 residues in the CDR3. Trimming took off 5 bases at V and 6 bases at J, with 16 bases between the two ends. CDR1 and CDR2 from the germline V gene are MRHNA and SNTAGT. The CDR3 region has the DNA TGTGCCAGCAGTTACCCGCGGGTTAAAGCTGAAGCTTTCTCT. Translating it yields CASSYPRVKAEAFS.

This chain connects TRBV20-1 to TRBJ2-5, with no clear D. The length of the CDR3 is 11 residues. V was clipped by 6 bases and J by 4 bases, with 9 bases between them. Germline CDR1 and CDR2: DFQATT and SNEGSKA (reference sequence). In nucleotides, the CDR3 is TGCAGTGCAATGGTGGGAGAGACCCAGTACTTC. Translated: CSAMVGETQYF.

This clonotype was detected ten times or more. The chain employs TRBV20-1 and TRBJ2-3, with 7 bases matching TRBD2. The CDR3 contains 13 residues. CDR1 is DFQATT and CDR2 is SNEGSKA in the germline V gene (reference sequence). With 5 bases clipped from V and 4 bases from J, the junction kept 6 bases outside the gene matches. The CDR3 coding sequence is TGCAGTGCTTCCCGGGGGGTACCAGATACGCAGTATTTT. Translating it yields CSASRGVPDTQYF.

Only a few counts were recorded for this clonotype. The chain recombines TRBV7-2 with TRBJ2-1, with 10 bases aligning to TRBD1. The germline V gene encodes CDR1 SGHTA and CDR2 FQGNSA. J gave up 5 bases and V 6 bases, and 4 bases lay outside the gene matches. This CDR3 contains 14 residues. The CDR3 sequence is CASSRTGGNNEQFF. For the CDR3, the DNA is TGTGCCAGCAGTCGGACAGGGGGAAACAATGAGCAGTTCTTC.

In its sample, this clonotype was seen many times. The V call is TRBV5-1, the J call TRBJ2-3; 8 positions match TRBD2. The V gene end was trimmed by 0 bases and the J gene end by 1 base; junction bases not matched to a gene: 1. The CDR3 totals 15 residues. Germline V gene lookup returns CDR1 SGHRS and CDR2 YFSETQ. CDR3 sequence reads: CASSLELAGTDTQYF. The CDR3 nucleotides are TGCGCCAGCAGCTTGGAACTAGCGGGCACAGATACGCAGTATTTT.

V is TRBV2 and J is TRBJ2-3; 9 bases agree with TRBD2. The CDR3 covers 15 residues. In germline, CDR1 is SNHLY, CDR2 FYNNEI. The V segment lost 5 bases and the J segment 1 base; nucleotides outside the gene matches: 4. CDR3 residues: CASSNSGSGTDTQYF. The CDR3 DNA sequence: TGTGCCAGCAGTAATAGCGGGAGTGGCACAGATACGCAGTATTTT.

CDR3 nucleotide sequence: TGTGCCAGCAGTCCGATTCCGGGACTAGCGGGAGGGGCCCAGTACTTC. It is translated as CASSPIPGLAGGAQYF. The chain carries TRBV9 and TRBJ2-5, with TRBD2 matching 16 bases. J lost 9 bases, V lost 5 bases, and 10 bases had no gene match. Germline assignment: CDR1 SGDLS and CDR2 YYNGEE. The CDR3 loop spans 16 amino acids.

As for this clonotype: Since the CDR3 does not end with the conserved phenylalanine or tryptophan, this likely comes from a read error. This chain uses TRBV2 with TRBJ2-2, with unresolved D. Per the germline V gene, CDR1 is SNHLY and CDR2 is FYNNEI. This CDR3 comprises 13 residues. CDR3 sequence (DNA): TGTGTCAGCAGGTCAGAAGGTACCGGGGAGCTGTTTTCT. Protein: CVSRSEGTGELFS.

This chain links TRBV7-3 with TRBJ2-7; 10 nucleotides align to TRBD1. V was pared by 5 bases and J by 3 bases, with 10 bases of the junction left unmatched. The CDR3 runs to 16 residues. Germline CDR1 reads SGHTA; CDR2 reads FQGTGA. The CDR3 region has the DNA TGTGCCAGCAGCATCGCCGGGACAGGGGCAGACTACGAGCAGTACTTC. Its translation: CASSIAGTGADYEQYF.

This clonotype has a count of ten or more. The chain recombines TRBV7-9 with TRBJ2-5; 8 bases fit TRBD2. The germline V gene encodes CDR1 SEHNR and CDR2 FQNEAQ (reference sequence). This CDR3 is built from 15 residues. V gave up 5 bases and J gave up 3 bases; unmatched junction bases: 8. CDR3 sequence (DNA): TGTGCCAGCAGCGAGCGGGAGTTGGGGGAAGAGACCCAGTACTTC. Translation: CASSERELGEETQYF. The variable domain in full, with the rest retrieved from reference TRBV7-9 and TRBJ2-5, is DTGVSQNPRHKITKRGQNVTFRCDPISEHNRLYWYRQTLGQGPEFLTYFQNEAQLEKSRLLSDRFSAERPKGSFSTLEIQRTEQGDSAMYLCASSERELGEETQYFGPGTRLLVL.